This T cell receptor (beta chain) was obtained from a study of blood T cell repertoires in COVID-19. Looking at the study overall: The study drew acute and convalescent COVID-19 samples from the United States, Italy and Spain. T cells, B-cell-depleted T cells, or PBMCs provided the cDNA or gDNA that served as material.

Assay: immunoSEQ multiplex PCR; the TCRdb copy retains only in-frame clones and omits some. Of roughly 250,000 clones listed, over 75% are singletons. CDR3 length equals 13 residues. V lost 4 bases and J lost 3; bases outside the gene matches: 2. Per the germline V gene, CDR1 is SGHTA and CDR2 is FQGNSA. The chain has TRBV7-2 and TRBJ1-2; 7 bases line up with TRBD1. Material for sequencing was peripheral blood. The origin of this receptor is a woman aged 50 to 60 with acute or convalescent COVID-19. CDR3 residues: CASSSGQYYGYTF. CDR3 DNA: TGTGCCAGCAGCTCGGGACAGTACTATGGCTACACCTTC. The full variable domain, completed using reference TRBV7-2 and TRBJ1-2, is GAGVSQSPSNKVTEKGKDVELRCDPISGHTALYWYRQSLGQGLEFLIYFQGNSAPDKSGLPSDRFSAERTGGSVSTLTIQRTQQEDSAVYLCASSSGQYYGYTFGSGTRLTVV.